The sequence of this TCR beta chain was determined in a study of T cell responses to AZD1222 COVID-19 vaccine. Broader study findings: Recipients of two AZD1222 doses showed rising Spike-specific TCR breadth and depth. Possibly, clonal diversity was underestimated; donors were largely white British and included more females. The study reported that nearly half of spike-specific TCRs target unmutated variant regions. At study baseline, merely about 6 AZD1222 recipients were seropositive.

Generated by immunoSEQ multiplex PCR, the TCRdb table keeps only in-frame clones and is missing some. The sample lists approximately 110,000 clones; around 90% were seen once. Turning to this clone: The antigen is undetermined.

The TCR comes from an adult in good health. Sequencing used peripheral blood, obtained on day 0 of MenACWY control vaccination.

CDR3 residues: CASSQLVGQGSNYGYTF. As DNA, the CDR3 is TGTGCCAGCAGTCAGTTGGTGGGACAGGGATCTAACTATGGCTACACCTTC. The genes are TRBV5-5 and TRBJ1-2, with 9 bases that match TRBD1. The CDR3 spans 17 residues. Looked up from germline, CDR1 is SGHKS and CDR2 is YYEKEE (reference sequence). V shed 5 bases, J shed 0 bases, and the junction held 11 bases outside the gene matches.